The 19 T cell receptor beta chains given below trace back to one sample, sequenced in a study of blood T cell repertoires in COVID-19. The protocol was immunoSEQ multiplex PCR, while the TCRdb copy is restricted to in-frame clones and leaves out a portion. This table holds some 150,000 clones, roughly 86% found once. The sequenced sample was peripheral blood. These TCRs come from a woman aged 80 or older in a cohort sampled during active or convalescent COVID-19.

The CDR3 DNA reads TGTGCCAGCAGCCGATCGGATAGGGGACAATCTAATGAAAAACTGTTTTTT. Its protein product is CASSRSDRGQSNEKLFF. The genes are TRBV7-9 and TRBJ1-4; D may be TRBD1 (6 bases). Trimming left V 5 bases short and J 3 bases short, with 19 bases between. This CDR3 is built from 17 residues. Per germline, CDR1 SEHNR and CDR2 FQNEAQ (reference sequence). Combining the CDR3 with reference TRBV7-9 and TRBJ1-4 gives the whole variable domain DTGVSQNPRHKITKRGQNVTFRCDPISEHNRLYWYRQTLGQGPEFLTYFQNEAQLEKSRLLSDRFSAERPKGSFSTLEIQRTEQGDSAMYLCASSRSDRGQSNEKLFFGSGTQLSVL.

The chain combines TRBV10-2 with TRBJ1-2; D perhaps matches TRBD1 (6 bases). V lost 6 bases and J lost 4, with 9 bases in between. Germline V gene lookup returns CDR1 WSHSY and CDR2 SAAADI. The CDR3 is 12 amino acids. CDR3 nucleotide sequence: TGCGCCAGCAGGAAGGACAGCTATGGCTACACCTTC. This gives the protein CASRKDSYGYTF.

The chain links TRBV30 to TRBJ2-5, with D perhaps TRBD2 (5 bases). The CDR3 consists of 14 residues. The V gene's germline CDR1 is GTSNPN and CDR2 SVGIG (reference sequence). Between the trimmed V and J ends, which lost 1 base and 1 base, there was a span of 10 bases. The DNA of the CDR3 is TGTGCCTGGAGTGCCACCGGGATCCAAGAGACCCAGTACTTC. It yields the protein CAWSATGIQETQYF.

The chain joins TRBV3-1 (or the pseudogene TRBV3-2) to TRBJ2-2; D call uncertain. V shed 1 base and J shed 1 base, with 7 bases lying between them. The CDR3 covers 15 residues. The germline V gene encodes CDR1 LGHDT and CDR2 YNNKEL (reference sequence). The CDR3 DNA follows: TGTGCCAGCAGCCAAGCTCAGGTGAACACCGGGGAGCTGTTTTTT. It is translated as CASSQAQVNTGELFF.

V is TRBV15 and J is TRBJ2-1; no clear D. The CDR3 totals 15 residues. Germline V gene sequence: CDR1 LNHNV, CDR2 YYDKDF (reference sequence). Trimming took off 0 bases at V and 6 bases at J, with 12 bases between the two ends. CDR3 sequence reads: CATSRDSARGNEQFF. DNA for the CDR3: TGTGCCACCAGCAGAGATTCCGCCAGAGGCAATGAGCAGTTCTTC.

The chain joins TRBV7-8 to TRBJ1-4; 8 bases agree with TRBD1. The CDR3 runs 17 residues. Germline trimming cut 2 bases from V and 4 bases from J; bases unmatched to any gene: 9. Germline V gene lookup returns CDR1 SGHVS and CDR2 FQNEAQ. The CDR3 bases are TGTGCCAGCAGCTTACAAACCCAGGGGGCCTTTAATGAAAAACTGTTTTTT. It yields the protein CASSLQTQGAFNEKLFF.

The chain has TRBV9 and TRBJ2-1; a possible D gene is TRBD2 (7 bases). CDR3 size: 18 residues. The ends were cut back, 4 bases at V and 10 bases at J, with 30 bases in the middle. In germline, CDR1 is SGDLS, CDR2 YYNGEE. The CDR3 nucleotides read TGTGCCAGCAGCAATTGGGGGCAGGCAGGGACACCAGCGGGGGAGCAGTTCTTC. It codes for CASSNWGQAGTPAGEQFF.

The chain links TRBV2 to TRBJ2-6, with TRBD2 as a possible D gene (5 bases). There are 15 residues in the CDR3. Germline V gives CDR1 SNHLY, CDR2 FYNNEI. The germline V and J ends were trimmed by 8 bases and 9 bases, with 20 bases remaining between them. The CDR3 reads CASRTLPWGVNVLTF. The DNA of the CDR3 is TGTGCCAGCCGGACCCTTCCATGGGGAGTCAACGTCCTGACTTTC.

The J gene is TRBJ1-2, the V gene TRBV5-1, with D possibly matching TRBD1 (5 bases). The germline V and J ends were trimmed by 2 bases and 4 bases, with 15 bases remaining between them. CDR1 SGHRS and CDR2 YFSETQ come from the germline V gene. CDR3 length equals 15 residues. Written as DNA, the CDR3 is TGCGCCAGCAGCTTTAGTATGCGGGACTTCTATGGCTACACCTTC. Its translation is CASSFSMRDFYGYTF.

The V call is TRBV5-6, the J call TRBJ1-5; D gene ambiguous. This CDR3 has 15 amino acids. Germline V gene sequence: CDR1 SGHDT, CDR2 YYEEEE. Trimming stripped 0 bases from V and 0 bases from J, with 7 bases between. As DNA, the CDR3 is TGTGCCAGCAGCTTGGGCGGATATAGCAATCAGCCCCAGCATTTT. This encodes CASSLGGYSNQPQHF.

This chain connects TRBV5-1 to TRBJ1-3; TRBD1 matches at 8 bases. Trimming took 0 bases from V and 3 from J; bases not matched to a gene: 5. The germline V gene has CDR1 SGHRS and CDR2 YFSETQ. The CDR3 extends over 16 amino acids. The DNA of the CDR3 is TGCGCCAGCAGCTTGGCGCAGGGGGCGCGTGGAAACACCATATATTTT. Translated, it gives CASSLAQGARGNTIYF.

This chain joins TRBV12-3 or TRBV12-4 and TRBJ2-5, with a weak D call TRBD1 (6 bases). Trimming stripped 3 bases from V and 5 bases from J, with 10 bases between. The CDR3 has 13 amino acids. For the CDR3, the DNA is TGTGCCAGCAGTTTTCAGGGGACGGAGACCCAGTACTTC. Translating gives CASSFQGTETQYF.

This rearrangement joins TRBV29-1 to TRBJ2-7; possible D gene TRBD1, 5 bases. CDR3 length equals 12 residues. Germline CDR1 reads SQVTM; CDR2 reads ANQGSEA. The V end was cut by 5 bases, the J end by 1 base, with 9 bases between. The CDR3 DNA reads TGCAGCGTTTCAGGGCGGTCCTACGAGCAGTACTTC. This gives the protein CSVSGRSYEQYF.

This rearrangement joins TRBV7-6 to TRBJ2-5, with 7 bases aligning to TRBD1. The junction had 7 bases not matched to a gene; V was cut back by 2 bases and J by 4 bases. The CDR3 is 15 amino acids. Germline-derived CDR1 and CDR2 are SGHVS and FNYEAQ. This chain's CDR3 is CASSLLTGLGETQYF. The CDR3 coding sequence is TGTGCCAGCAGCTTACTGACAGGGCTTGGAGAGACCCAGTACTTC.

CDR3 in amino acids: CASTPRASFTDTQYF. The CDR3 nucleotides read TGTGCCAGCACCCCGAGGGCTAGCTTCACAGATACGCAGTATTTT. The V and J genes are TRBV3-1 (or the pseudogene TRBV3-2) and TRBJ2-3, with a possible D match to TRBD2 (5 bases). Trimming cost V 7 bases and J 2 bases, with 16 bases left between them. There are 15 residues in the CDR3. Germline CDR1 LGHDT, CDR2 YNNKEL (reference sequence).

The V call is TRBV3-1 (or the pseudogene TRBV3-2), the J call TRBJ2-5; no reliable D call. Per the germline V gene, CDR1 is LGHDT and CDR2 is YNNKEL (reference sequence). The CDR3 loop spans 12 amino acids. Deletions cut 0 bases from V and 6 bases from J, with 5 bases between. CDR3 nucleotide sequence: TGTGCCAGCAGCCAAGATAAGCAGACCCAGTACTTC. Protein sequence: CASSQDKQTQYF.

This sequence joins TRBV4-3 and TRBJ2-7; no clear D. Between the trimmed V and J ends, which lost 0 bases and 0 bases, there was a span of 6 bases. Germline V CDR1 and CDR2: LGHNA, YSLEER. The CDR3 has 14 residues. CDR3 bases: TGCGCCAGCAGCCAAGATTGGCTCTCCTACGAGCAGTACTTC. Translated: CASSQDWLSYEQYF.

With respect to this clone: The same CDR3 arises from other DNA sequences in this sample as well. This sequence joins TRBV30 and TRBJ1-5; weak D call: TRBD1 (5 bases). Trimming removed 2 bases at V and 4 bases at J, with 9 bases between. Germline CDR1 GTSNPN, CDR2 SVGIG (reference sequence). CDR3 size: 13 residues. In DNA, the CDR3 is TGTGCCTGGAGTCCCGGGGGAAATCAGCCCCAGCATTTT. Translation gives CAWSPGGNQPQHF.

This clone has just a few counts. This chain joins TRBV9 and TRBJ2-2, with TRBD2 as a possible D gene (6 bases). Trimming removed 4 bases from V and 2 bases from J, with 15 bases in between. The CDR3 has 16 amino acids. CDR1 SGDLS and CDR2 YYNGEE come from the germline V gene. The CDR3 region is CASSLLGGANTGELFF. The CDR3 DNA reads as TGTGCCAGCAGCCTTTTGGGCGGGGCAAACACCGGGGAGCTGTTTTTT.